This entry lists 20 T cell receptor beta chains sequenced from one sample in a study of human T cells and chemical hapten exposure. The sample's treatment: therapeutic diphenylcyclopropenone sensitization with weekly scalp DPC. In the library, unique molecular identifiers were attached to individual cDNA molecules. Using its own MiXCR run on the reads, TCRdb lists one record per CDR3 protein. The sample lists 2,000 to 2,500 distinct CDR3 sequences, roughly 53% seen once, with roughly 9.2% in the top ten. The sequences come from whole blood, collected before DPC sensitization or 2, 6, or about 24 weeks after (not recorded which). The receptors were sampled from an adult with alopecia areata. Some clones in this sample may be carry-over from other donors' samples. This table probably holds off-target reads from a library built for another chain.

This clonotype was detected a few times. This chain joins TRBV19 and TRBJ1-4; 9 positions match TRBD1. Germline assignment: CDR1 LNHDA and CDR2 SQIVND (reference sequence). V lost 3 bases, J lost 5 bases, and 7 bases stayed unmatched. There are 16 residues in the CDR3. CDR3 amino acids: CASSMLRTGANEKLFF. CDR3 sequence (DNA): TGTGCCAGTAGTATGCTTCGGACAGGGGCAAATGAAAAACTGTTTTTT.

The J gene is TRBJ2-7, the V gene TRBV29-1; 11 bases are shared with TRBD1. Per germline, CDR1 SQVTM and CDR2 ANQGSEA. With 4 bases clipped from V and 4 bases from J, the junction kept 6 bases outside the gene matches. The CDR3 has 14 residues. CDR3 nucleotides: TGCAGCGTTGTTGCGGGACAGGGGGTTTACGAGCAGTACTTC. Translation: CSVVAGQGVYEQYF.

The chain links TRBV18 to TRBJ2-7, with D hard to call. CDR1 KGHSH and CDR2 LQKENI come from the germline V gene. V lost 0 bases and J lost 2, with 8 bases in between. The CDR3 runs to 14 residues. CDR3 sequence reads: CASSPPYGPYEQYF. For the CDR3, the DNA is TGTGCCAGCTCACCACCATACGGCCCCTACGAGCAGTACTTC.

The V call is TRBV5-5, the J call TRBJ2-6; TRBD1 is a possible D gene (6 bases). CDR3 size: 17 residues. Trimming removed 2 bases from V and 0 bases from J, with 12 bases in between. Germline V gene data show CDR1 as SGHKS and CDR2 as YYEKEE (reference sequence). CDR3 in amino acids: CASSFTDSPSGANVLTF. CDR3 bases: TGTGCCAGCAGCTTTACGGACAGCCCCTCTGGGGCCAACGTCCTGACTTTC.

Of note for this clonotype: A much larger clone lies one base from this, so it may be a read error. The chain is built from TRBV2 and TRBJ2-1; D is ambiguous. Germline values: CDR1 SNHLY, CDR2 FYNNEI. The CDR3 runs to 11 residues. The V and J ends lost 6 bases and 8 bases respectively, with 8 bases between them. This chain's CDR3 is CASRDWDEQFF. CDR3 DNA sequence: TGTGCCAGCAGAGATTGGGATGAGCAGTTCTTC.

The chain links TRBV29-1 to TRBJ2-5, with 7 bases aligning to TRBD1. The trim removed 6 bases at V and 1 base at J, leaving 8 bases unmatched. The CDR3 contains 14 residues. Germline values: CDR1 SQVTM, CDR2 ANQGSEA. The CDR3 spells CSVKGQSAQETQYF. DNA of the CDR3: TGCAGCGTGAAGGGACAGTCAGCCCAAGAGACCCAGTACTTC.

The CDR3 bases are TGCGCCAGCAGCTTGGCCGCCCGCAGCTCCTACGAGCAGTACTTC. Its translation is CASSLAARSSYEQYF. The V call is TRBV5-1, the J call TRBJ2-7, with D uncertain. Germline lookup yields CDR1 SGHRS and CDR2 YFSETQ. The CDR3 totals 15 residues. The V end was cut by 0 bases, the J end by 0 bases, with 10 bases between.

The rearrangement joins TRBV2 to TRBJ2-7; 15 nucleotides align to TRBD2. The CDR3 has 14 residues. The germline V gene encodes CDR1 SNHLY and CDR2 FYNNEI. Trimming at V came to 8 bases and at J to 7 bases, leaving 6 bases not matched to a gene. CDR3 in DNA: TGTGCCAGCGGAAGGACTAGCGGGAGGGGAGAGCAGTACTTC. As protein: CASGRTSGRGEQYF.

The genes are TRBV4-2 and TRBJ2-2; 11 nucleotides line up with TRBD2. Germline trimming cut 2 bases from V and 0 bases from J; bases unmatched to any gene: 8. Germline CDR1 LGHNA, CDR2 YNFKEQ. The CDR3 consists of 19 residues. The CDR3 spells CASSQRGLAGYANTGELFF. CDR3 nucleotide sequence: TGTGCCAGCAGCCAACGCGGACTAGCGGGTTACGCGAACACCGGGGAGCTGTTTTTT.

The chain is built from TRBV12-5 and TRBJ2-1; D remains ambiguous. Germline values: CDR1 LGHNT, CDR2 FRNRAP. The CDR3 is made up of 11 amino acids. Trimming took off 7 bases at V and 9 bases at J, with 10 bases between the two ends. This CDR3 is CASEPRSEQFF. The CDR3 coding sequence is TGTGCTAGTGAACCCCGCAGTGAGCAGTTCTTC.

This clonotype was detected a few times. The chain has TRBV6-2 or TRBV6-3 and TRBJ2-1; D could derive from TRBD1 or TRBD2 (5 bases each). Trimming removed 7 bases from V and 5 bases from J, with 18 bases in between. The CDR3 consists of 15 residues. CDR1 is MNHEY and CDR2 is SVGEGT in the germline V gene. The DNA for the CDR3 is TGTGCCAGCAACCGGGACGTACGGACTCACAATGAGCAGTTCTTC. Residues: CASNRDVRTHNEQFF.

This clonotype was detected once. One junction end disagrees with the germline gene, perhaps due to a read error. This chain uses TRBV7-3 with TRBJ2-7; D is possibly TRBD1 (5 bases). The CDR3 length is 14 residues. Germline CDR1 reads SGHTA; CDR2 reads FQGTGA. CDR3 in DNA: TGTGCCAGCAGCCTCGACAGCCAAAGCTACAAGCAGTACTTC. This codes for CASSLDSQSYKQYF.

V usage is TRBV3-1 and J usage is TRBJ2-7, with TRBD2 as a possible D gene (5 bases). The ends were cut back, 1 base at V and 3 bases at J, with 10 bases in the middle. Germline lookup yields CDR1 LGHDT and CDR2 YNNKEL (reference sequence). The CDR3 is 14 amino acids. The CDR3 is CASSQAYRDYEQYF. CDR3 in DNA: TGTGCCAGCAGCCAAGCTTACCGGGACTACGAGCAGTACTTC.

This chain connects TRBV14 to TRBJ2-7; weak D call: TRBD2 (5 bases). Trimming cost V 1 base and J 7 bases, with 14 bases left between them. The CDR3 consists of 14 residues. In germline, CDR1 is SGHDN, CDR2 FVKESK. The CDR3 coding sequence is TGTGCCAGCAGCCAAGGACTACTAATCGGGGAGCAGTACTTC. It translates to CASSQGLLIGEQYF. The full variable domain, rest sourced from reference TRBV14 and TRBJ2-7, is EAGVTQFPSHSVIEKGQTVTLRCDPISGHDNLYWYRRVMGKEIKFLLHFVKESKQDESGMPNNRFLAERTGGTYSTLKVQPAELEDSGVYFCASSQGLLIGEQYFGPGTRLTVT.

This clonotype was detected only a few times. The CDR3 bases are TGTGCCAGCAGGGGGCTCTTCAGCGGGGTCCAAGAGACCCAGTACTTC. As protein: CASRGLFSGVQETQYF. The V gene is TRBV2, the J gene TRBJ2-5; 7 nucleotides agree with TRBD2. Germline CDR1 is SNHLY and CDR2 is FYNNEI. The J segment lost 1 base and the V segment lost 6 bases, leaving 11 bases of the junction unmatched. The CDR3 loop spans 16 amino acids.

The J gene is TRBJ2-6, the V gene TRBV13; D not resolved. Germline loops: CDR1 PRHDT, CDR2 FYEKMQ (reference sequence). V was clipped by 3 bases and J by 2 bases, with 8 bases between them. This CDR3 is built from 15 residues. The CDR3, as DNA: TGTGCCAGCAGCTTTAAAAGGGCTGGGGCCAACGTCCTGACTTTC. Its translation is CASSFKRAGANVLTF.

This clonotype was detected only a few times. V is TRBV11-2 and J is TRBJ1-6; D unresolved. The CDR3 is 16 residues long. Germline V gene data show CDR1 as SGHAT and CDR2 as FQNNGV. With 5 bases removed from V and 10 bases from J, the gap between germline ends came to 21 bases. CDR3 amino acids: CASSPFGVEFTSPLHF. Written as DNA, the CDR3 is TGTGCCAGCAGCCCTTTCGGGGTAGAATTTACGTCACCCCTCCACTTT.

This rearrangement joins TRBV25-1 to TRBJ2-7, with 11 positions matching TRBD2. The V gene end was trimmed by 2 bases and the J gene end by 7 bases; junction bases not matched to a gene: 7. This CDR3 region has 15 residues. The germline V gene has CDR1 MGHDK and CDR2 SYGVNS. CDR3 in DNA: TGTGCCAGCAGTGAACTAGCGGGAGGAACGGAAGAGCAGTACTTC. It translates to CASSELAGGTEEQYF.

V is TRBV6-8 and J is TRBJ2-7; D not certain. The CDR3 is made up of 15 amino acids. Trimming removed 8 bases from V and 0 bases from J, with 17 bases in between. The germline CDR1 and CDR2 sequences are MNHGY and SAAAGT. As DNA, the CDR3 is TGTGCCAGCTCCCCCCTCGAAGAACCCTCCTACGAGCAGTACTTC. It yields the protein CASSPLEEPSYEQYF.

V usage is TRBV27 and J usage is TRBJ1-1, with a tentative D call TRBD1 (5 bases). The CDR3 runs 16 residues. V shed 3 bases and J shed 4 bases, with 18 bases lying between them. Germline CDR1 is MNHEY and CDR2 is SMNVEV (reference sequence). The CDR3 here is CASSFRGFSEGTEAFF. CDR3 nucleotides: TGTGCCAGCAGTTTTCGGGGGTTCTCTGAAGGCACTGAAGCTTTCTTT.